This T cell receptor beta chain was captured in a study of blood T cell repertoires in COVID-19. Study at large: Researchers got acute and convalescent COVID-19 samples from the United States, Italy and Spain. The analysed material was cDNA or gDNA that came from T cells, B-cell-depleted T cells, or PBMCs.

The study recruited exposed participants who had met a COVID-19 case within 2 weeks before entry. Germline V lookup: CDR1 SGHRS, CDR2 YFSETQ. After removal of 5 bases from V and 5 bases from J, the junction contained 13 bases not matched to a gene. The CDR3 is made up of 17 amino acids. Original processing methods: Cell counts per sample came from amplifying reference gene primers. Data came from immunoSEQ multiplex PCR; TCRdb stores just in-frame clones and leaves some out. The V and J calls and clone size come from that table; D and trimming were worked out from the DNA. The sample lists 350,000 or so clones; roughly 90% were seen once.

The clonotype originates from a young woman who had been exposed to COVID-19. The chain combines TRBV5-1 with TRBJ2-5; the match to TRBD2 covers 12 bases. Sequenced input: PBMCs or T cells enriched from blood (not recorded which). CDR3 sequence: CASSWGRTSGIGETQYF. CDR3 DNA: TGCGCCAGCAGTTGGGGTCGGACTAGCGGGATCGGGGAGACCCAGTACTTC.